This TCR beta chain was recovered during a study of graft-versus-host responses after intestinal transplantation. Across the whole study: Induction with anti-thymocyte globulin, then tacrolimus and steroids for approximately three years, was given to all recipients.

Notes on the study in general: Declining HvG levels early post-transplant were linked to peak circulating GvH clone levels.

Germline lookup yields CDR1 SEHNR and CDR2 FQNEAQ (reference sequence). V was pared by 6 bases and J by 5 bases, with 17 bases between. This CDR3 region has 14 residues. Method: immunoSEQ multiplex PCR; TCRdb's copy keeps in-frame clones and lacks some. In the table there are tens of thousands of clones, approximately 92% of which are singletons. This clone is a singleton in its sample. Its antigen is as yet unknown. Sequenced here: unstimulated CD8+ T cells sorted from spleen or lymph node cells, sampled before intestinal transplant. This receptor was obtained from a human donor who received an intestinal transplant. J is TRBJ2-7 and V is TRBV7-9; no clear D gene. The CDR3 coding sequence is TGTGCCAGCAGTCCCTTTTCTTCCCAGGACGAGCAGTACTTC. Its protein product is CASSPFSSQDEQYF.